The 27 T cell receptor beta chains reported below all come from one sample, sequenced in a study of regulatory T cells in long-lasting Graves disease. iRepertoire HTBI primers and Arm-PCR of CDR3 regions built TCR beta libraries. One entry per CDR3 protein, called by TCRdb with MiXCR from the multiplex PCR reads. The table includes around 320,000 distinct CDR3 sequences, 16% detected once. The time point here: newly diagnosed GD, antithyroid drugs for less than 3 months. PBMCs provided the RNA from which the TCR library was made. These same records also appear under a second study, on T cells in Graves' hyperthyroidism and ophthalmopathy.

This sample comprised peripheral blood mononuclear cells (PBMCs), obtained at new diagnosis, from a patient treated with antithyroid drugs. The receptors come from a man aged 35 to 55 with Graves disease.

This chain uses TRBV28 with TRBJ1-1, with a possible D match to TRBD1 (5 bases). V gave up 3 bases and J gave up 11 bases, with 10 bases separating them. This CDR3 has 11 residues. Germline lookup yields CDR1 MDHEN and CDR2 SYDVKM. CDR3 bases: TGTGCCAGCAGTTTGAGCAGGGCGGCTTTCTTT. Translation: CASSLSRAAFF.

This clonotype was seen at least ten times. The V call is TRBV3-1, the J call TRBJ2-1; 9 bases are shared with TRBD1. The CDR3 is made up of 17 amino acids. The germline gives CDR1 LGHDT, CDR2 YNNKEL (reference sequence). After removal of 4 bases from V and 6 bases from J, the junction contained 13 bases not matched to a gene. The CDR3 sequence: CASSLLGGQGPSNEQFF. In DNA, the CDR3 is TGTGCCAGCAGCCTCCTGGGAGGACAGGGGCCCTCCAATGAGCAGTTCTTC.

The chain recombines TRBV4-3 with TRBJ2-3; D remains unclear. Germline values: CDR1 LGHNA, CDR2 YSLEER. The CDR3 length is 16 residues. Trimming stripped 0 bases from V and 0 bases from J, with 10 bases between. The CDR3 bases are TGCGCCAGCAGCCAAGATTTCCAGGAAAGCACAGATACGCAGTATTTT. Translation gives CASSQDFQESTDTQYF.

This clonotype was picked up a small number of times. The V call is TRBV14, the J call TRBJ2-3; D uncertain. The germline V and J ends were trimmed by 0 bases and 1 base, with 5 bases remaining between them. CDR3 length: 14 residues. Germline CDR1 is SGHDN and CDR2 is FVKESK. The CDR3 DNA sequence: TGTGCCAGCAGCCAAGAAACAGGCACAGATACGCAGTATTTT. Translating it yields CASSQETGTDTQYF. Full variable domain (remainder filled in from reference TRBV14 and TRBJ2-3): EAGVTQFPSHSVIEKGQTVTLRCDPISGHDNLYWYRRVMGKEIKFLLHFVKESKQDESGMPNNRFLAERTGGTYSTLKVQPAELEDSGVYFCASSQETGTDTQYFGPGTRLTVL.

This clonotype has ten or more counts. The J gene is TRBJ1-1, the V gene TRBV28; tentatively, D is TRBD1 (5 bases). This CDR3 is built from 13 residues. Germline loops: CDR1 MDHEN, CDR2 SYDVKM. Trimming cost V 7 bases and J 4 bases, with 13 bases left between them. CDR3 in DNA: TGTGCCAGCATTAATGGTCAGGGCACTGAAGCTTTCTTT. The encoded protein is CASINGQGTEAFF.

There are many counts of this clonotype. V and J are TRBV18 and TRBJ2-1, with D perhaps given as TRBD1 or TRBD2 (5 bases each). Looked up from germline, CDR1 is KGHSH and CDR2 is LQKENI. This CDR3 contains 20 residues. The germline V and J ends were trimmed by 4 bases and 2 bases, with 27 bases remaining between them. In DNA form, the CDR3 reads TGTGCCAGCTCACGGACGAGAGGGGTAATAGGTATGGTTCCCTACAATGAGCAGTTCTTC. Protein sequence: CASSRTRGVIGMVPYNEQFF.

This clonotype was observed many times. The DNA of the CDR3 is TGTGCCAGCAGCGTAGGGGAGGGTCAGCCCCAGCATTTT. Protein product: CASSVGEGQPQHF. This chain joins TRBV9 and TRBJ1-5, with D unresolved. The CDR3 totals 13 residues. The V end was cut by 0 bases, the J end by 6 bases, with 7 bases between. CDR1 is SGDLS, CDR2 YYNGEE, per germline. Filled out from reference TRBV9 and TRBJ1-5, the complete variable domain reads DSGVTQTPKHLITATGQRVTLRCSPRSGDLSVYWYQQSLDQGLQFLIQYYNGEERAKGNILERFSAQQFPDLHSELNLSSLELGDSALYFCASSVGEGQPQHFGDGTRLSIL.

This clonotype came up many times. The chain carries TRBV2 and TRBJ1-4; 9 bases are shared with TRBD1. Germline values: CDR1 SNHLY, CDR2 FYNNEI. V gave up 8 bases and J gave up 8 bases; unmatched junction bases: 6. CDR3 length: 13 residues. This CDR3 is CASSGTGSEKLFF. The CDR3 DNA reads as TGTGCCAGCTCCGGGACAGGGAGCGAAAAACTGTTTTTT.

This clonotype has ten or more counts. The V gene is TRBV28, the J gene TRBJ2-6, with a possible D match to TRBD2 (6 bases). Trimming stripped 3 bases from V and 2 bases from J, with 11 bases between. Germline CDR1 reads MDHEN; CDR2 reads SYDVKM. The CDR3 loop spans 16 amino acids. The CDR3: CASSLGGNPGANVLTF. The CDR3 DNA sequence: TGTGCCAGCAGTTTGGGCGGGAATCCTGGGGCCAACGTCCTGACTTTC.

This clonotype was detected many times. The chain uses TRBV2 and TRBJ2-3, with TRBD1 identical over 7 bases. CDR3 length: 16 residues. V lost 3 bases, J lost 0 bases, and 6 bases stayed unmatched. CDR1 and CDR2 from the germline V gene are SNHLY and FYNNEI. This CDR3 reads CASSDGTAPSTDTQYF. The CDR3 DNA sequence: TGTGCCAGCAGTGACGGGACAGCTCCTAGCACAGATACGCAGTATTTT.

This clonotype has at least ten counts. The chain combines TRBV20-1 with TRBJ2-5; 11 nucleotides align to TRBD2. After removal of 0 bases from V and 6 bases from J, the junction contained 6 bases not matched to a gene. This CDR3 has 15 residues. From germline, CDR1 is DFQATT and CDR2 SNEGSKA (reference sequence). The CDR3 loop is CSARDPLAGGKTQYF. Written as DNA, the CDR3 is TGCAGTGCTAGAGATCCTCTAGCGGGGGGCAAGACCCAGTACTTC.

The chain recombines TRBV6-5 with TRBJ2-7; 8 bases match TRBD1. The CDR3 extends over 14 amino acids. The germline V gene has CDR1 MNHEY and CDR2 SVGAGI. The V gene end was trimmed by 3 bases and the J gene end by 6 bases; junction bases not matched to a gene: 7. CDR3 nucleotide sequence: TGTGCCAGCAGTTATTCGACAGGGGAGGCCGAGCAGTACTTC. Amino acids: CASSYSTGEAEQYF.

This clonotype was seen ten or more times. CDR3 in amino acids: CASSFVPRETQYF. The CDR3 DNA follows: TGTGCCAGCAGTTTCGTCCCCCGAGAGACCCAGTACTTC. The rearrangement joins TRBV28 to TRBJ2-5; no firm D call. Germline CDR1 MDHEN, CDR2 SYDVKM. This CDR3 comprises 13 residues. V was pared by 3 bases and J by 4 bases, with 9 bases between.

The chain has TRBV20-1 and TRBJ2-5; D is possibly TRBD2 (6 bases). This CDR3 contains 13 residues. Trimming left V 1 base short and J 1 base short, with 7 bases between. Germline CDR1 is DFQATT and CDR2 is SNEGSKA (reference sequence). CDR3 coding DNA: TGCAGTGCTAGAGTGGGGGGCCAAGAGACCCAGTACTTC. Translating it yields CSARVGGQETQYF.

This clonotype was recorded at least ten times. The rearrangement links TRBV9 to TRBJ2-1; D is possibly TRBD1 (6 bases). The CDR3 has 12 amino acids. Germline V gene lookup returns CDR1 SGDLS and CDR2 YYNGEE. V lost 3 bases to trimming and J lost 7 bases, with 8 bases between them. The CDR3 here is CASSERGNEQFF. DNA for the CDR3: TGTGCCAGCAGCGAGAGGGGGAATGAGCAGTTCTTC.

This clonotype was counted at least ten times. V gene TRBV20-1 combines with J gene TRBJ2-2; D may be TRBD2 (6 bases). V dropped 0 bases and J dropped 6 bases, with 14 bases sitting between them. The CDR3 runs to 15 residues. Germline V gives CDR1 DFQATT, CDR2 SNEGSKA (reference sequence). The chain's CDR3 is CSARDRRAGAGELFF. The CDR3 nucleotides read TGCAGTGCTAGAGATAGGAGGGCTGGGGCCGGGGAGCTGTTTTTT.

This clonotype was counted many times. This chain's CDR3 is CASSFAWREQYF. In DNA, the CDR3 is TGTGCCAGCAGCTTTGCTTGGCGCGAGCAGTACTTC. The rearrangement uses TRBV7-9 and TRBJ2-7; D unclear. This CDR3 has 12 amino acids. The germline V and J ends were trimmed by 3 bases and 6 bases, with 9 bases remaining between them. Germline V gives CDR1 SEHNR, CDR2 FQNEAQ (reference sequence).

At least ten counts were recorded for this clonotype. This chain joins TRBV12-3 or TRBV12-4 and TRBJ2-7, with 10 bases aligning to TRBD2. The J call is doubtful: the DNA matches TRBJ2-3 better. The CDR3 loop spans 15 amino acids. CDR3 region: CASRVSGGARDTQYF. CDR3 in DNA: TGTGCCAGCAGGGTCAGCGGGGGGGCCCGAGATACGCAGTATTTT.

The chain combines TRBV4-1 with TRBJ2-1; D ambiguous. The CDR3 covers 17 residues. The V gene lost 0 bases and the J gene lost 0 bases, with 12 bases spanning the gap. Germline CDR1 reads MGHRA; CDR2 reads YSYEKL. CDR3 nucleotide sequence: TGCGCCAGCAGCCAAGAAGGGTACAGAAGCTCCTACAATGAGCAGTTCTTC. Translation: CASSQEGYRSSYNEQFF.

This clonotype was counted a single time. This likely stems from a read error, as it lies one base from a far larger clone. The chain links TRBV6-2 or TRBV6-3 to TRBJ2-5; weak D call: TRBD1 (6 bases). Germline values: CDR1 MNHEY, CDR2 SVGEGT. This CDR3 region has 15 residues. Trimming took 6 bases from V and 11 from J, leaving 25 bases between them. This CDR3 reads CASRIGGFLGNEQYF. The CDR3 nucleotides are TGTGCCAGCAGGATAGGGGGTTTCCTGGGCAATGAGCAGTACTTC.

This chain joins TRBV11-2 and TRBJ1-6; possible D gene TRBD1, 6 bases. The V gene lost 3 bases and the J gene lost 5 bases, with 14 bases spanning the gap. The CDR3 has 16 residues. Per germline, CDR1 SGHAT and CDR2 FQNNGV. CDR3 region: CASSLGALKNNSPLHF. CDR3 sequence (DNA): TGTGCCAGCAGCTTGGGGGCTCTCAAAAATAATTCACCCCTCCACTTT.

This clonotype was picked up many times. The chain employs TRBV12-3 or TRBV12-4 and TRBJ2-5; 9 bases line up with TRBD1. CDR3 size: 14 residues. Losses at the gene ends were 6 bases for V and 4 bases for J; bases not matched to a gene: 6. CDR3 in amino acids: CASSATGGAETQYF. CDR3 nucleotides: TGTGCCAGCAGCGCTACAGGGGGCGCAGAGACCCAGTACTTC.

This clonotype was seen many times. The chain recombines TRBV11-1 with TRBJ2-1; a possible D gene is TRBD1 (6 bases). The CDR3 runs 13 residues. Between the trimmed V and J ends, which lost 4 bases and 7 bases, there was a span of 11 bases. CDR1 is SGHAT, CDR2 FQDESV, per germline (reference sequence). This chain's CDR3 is CASSSQGWNEQFF. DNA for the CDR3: TGTGCCAGCAGCTCCCAGGGGTGGAATGAGCAGTTCTTC.

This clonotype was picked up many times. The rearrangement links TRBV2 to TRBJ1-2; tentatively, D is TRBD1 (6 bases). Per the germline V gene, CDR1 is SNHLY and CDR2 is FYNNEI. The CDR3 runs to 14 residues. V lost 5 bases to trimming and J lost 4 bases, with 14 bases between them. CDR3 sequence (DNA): TGTGCCAGCAGTTCTGGAGGGGGGATCTATGGCTACACCTTC. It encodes CASSSGGGIYGYTF.

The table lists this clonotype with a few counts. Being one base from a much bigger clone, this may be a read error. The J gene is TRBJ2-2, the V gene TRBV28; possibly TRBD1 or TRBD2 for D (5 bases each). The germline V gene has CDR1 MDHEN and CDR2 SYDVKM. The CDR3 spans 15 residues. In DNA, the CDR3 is TGTGCCAGCACCACACACGGGGCGCGGGCCGGGGAGCTGTCTTTT. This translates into CASTTHGARAGELSF. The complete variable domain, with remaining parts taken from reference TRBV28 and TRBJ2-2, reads DVKVTQSSRYLVKRTGEKVFLECVQDMDHENMFWYRQDPGLGLRLIYFSYDVKMKEKGDIPEGYSVSREKKERFSLILESASTNQTSMYLCASTTHGARAGELSFGEGSRLTVL.

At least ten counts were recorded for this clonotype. The CDR3 loop is CSARAGTSGDQQYF. The CDR3 DNA reads TGCAGTGCTAGAGCCGGGACTAGCGGGGATCAGCAGTACTTC. The chain employs TRBV20-1 and TRBJ2-7; 13 bases line up with TRBD2. Germline values: CDR1 DFQATT, CDR2 SNEGSKA (reference sequence). The V and J ends lost 1 base and 8 bases, in that order; junction bases with no gene match: 5. The CDR3 is made up of 14 amino acids.

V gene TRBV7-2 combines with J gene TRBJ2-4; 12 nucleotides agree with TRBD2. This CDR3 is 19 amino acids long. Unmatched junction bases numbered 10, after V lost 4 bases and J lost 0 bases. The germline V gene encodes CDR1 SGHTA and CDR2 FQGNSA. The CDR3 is CASSSLTSGGPLAKNIQYF. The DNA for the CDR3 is TGTGCCAGCAGCTCTTTGACTAGCGGGGGTCCTCTAGCCAAAAACATTCAGTACTTC.